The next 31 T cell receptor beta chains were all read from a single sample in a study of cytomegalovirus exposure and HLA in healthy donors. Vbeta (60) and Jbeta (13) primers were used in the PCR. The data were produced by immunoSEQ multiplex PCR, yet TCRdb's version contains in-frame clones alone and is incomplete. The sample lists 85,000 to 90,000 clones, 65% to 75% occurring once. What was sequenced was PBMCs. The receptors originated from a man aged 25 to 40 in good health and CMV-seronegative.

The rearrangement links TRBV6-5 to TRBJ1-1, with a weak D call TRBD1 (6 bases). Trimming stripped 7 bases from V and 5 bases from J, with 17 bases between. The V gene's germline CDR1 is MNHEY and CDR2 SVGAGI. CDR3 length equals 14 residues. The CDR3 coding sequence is TGTGCCAGCACTAGGGACAACGAACGGACTGAAGCTTTCTTT. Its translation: CASTRDNERTEAFF.

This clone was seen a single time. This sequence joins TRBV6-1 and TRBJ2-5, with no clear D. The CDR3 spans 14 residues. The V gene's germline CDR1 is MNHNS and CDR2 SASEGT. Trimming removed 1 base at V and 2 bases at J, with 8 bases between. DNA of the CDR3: TGTGCCAGCAGTGAAGGGAGCAGACAAGAGACCCAGTACTTC. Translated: CASSEGSRQETQYF.

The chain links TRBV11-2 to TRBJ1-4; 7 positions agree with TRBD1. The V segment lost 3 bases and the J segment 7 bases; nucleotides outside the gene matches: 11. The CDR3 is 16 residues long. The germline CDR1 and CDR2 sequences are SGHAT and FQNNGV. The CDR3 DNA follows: TGTGCCAGCAGCTTGTTGGTCCAGGGGGGCGGTGAAAAACTGTTTTTT. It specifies CASSLLVQGGGEKLFF.

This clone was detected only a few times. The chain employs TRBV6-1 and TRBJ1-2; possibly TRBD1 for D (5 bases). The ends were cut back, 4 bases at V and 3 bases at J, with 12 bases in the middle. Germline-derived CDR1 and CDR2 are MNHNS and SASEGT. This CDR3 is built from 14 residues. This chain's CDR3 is CASSGGGNDYGYTF. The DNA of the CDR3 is TGTGCCAGCAGTGGGGGGGGGAATGACTATGGCTACACCTTC.

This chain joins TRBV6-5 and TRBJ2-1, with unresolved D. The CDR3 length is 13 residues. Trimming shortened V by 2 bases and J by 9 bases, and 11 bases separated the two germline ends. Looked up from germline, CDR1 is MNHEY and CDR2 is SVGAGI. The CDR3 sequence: CASSYTAKIEQFF. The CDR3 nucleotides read TGTGCCAGCAGTTACACAGCTAAGATTGAGCAGTTCTTC.

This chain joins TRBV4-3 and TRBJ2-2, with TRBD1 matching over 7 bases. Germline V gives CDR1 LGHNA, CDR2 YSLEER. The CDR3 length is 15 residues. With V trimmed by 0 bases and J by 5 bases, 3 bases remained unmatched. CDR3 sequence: CASSQETGWTGELFF. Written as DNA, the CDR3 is TGCGCCAGCAGCCAAGAGACAGGGTGGACCGGGGAGCTGTTTTTT.

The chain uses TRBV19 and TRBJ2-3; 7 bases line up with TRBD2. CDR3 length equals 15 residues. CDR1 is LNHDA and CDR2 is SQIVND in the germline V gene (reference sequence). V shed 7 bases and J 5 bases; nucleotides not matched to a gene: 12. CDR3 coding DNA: TGTGCCAGTACGCCACCCGGCGGGAGAATAGATACGCAGTATTTT. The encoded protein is CASTPPGGRIDTQYF.

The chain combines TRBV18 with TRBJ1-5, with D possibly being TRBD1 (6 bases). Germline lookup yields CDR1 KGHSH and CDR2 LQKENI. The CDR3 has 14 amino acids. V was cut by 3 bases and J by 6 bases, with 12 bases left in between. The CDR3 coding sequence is TGTGCCAGCTCACCGCAAAGGGGGGGTCAGCCCCAGCATTTT. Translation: CASSPQRGGQPQHF.

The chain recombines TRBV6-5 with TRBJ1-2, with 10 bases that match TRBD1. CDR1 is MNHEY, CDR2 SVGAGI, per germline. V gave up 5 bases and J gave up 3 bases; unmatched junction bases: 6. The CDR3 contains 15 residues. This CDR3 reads CASSPGTGVHYGYTF. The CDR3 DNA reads TGTGCCAGCAGTCCTGGGACAGGGGTTCACTATGGCTACACCTTC.

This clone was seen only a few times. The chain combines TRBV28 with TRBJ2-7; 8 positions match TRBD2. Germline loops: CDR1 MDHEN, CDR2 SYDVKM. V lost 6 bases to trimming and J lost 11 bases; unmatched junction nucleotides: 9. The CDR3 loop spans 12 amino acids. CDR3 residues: CASSSSGSFKYF. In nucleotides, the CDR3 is TGTGCCAGCAGCTCCAGCGGGAGTTTCAAGTACTTC.

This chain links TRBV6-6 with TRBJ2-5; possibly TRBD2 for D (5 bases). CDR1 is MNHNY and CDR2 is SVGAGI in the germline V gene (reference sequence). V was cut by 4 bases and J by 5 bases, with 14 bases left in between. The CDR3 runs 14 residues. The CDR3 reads CASSSLARAETQYF. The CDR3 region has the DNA TGTGCCAGCAGTTCCCTGGCGAGGGCCGAGACCCAGTACTTC.

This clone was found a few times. Here the CDR3 DNA reads TGTGCCAGCAGCGCAGTTCACAGGGTCGACAATGAGCAGTTCTTC. Its protein is CASSAVHRVDNEQFF. The chain is built from TRBV5-6 and TRBJ2-1, with D possibly matching TRBD1 (6 bases). Looked up from germline, CDR1 is SGHDT and CDR2 is YYEEEE. The CDR3 extends over 15 amino acids. V lost 4 bases to trimming and J lost 5 bases, with 16 bases between them.

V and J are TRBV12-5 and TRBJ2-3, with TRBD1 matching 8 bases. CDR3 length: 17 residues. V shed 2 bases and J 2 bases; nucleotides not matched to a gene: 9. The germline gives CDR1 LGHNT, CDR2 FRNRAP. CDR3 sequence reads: CASGLRIGQGFTDTQYF. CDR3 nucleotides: TGTGCTAGTGGTTTGAGGATTGGACAGGGTTTCACAGATACGCAGTATTTT.

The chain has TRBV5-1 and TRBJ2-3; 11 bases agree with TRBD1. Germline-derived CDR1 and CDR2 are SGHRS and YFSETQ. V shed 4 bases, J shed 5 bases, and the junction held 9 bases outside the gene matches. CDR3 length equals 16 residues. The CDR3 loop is CASSTRTGGHEDTQYF. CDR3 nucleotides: TGCGCCAGCAGCACTAGGACAGGGGGCCATGAAGATACGCAGTATTTT.

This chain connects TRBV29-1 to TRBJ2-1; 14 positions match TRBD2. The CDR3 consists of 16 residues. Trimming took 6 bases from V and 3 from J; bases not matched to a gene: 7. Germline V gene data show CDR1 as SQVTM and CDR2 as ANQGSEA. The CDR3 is CSVAGTSGRVYNEQFF. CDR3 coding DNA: TGCAGCGTAGCCGGGACTAGCGGGAGAGTCTACAATGAGCAGTTCTTC.

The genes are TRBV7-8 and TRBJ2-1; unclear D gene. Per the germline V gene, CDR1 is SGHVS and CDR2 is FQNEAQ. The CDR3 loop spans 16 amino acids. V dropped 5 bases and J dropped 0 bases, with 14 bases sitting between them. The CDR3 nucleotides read TGTGCCAGCAGCCGAGCCCTTAAAAGCTCCTACAATGAGCAGTTCTTC. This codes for CASSRALKSSYNEQFF.

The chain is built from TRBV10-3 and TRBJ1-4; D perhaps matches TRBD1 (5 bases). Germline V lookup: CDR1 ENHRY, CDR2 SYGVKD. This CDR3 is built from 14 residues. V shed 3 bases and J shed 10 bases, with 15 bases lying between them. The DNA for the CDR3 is TGTGCCATCAGTGATTCCGGGACTGACCCAAAACTGTTTTTT. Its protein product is CAISDSGTDPKLFF.

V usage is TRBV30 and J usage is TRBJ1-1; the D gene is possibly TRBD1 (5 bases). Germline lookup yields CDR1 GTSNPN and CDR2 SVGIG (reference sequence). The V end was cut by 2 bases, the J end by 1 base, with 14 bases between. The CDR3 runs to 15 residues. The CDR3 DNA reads TGTGCCTGGAGTAGTCGACAGAGCCCGAACACTGAAGCTTTCTTT. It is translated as CAWSSRQSPNTEAFF.

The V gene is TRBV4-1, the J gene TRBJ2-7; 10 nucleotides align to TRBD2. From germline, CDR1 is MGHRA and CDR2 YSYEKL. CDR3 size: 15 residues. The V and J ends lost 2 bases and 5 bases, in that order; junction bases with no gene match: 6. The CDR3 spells CASSQQLAGFHEQYF. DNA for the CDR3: TGCGCCAGCAGCCAACAACTAGCGGGGTTTCACGAGCAGTACTTC.

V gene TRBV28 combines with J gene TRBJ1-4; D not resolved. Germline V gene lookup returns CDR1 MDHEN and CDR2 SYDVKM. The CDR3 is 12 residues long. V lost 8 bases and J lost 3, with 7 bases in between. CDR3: CASGTANEKLFF. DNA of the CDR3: TGTGCCAGCGGAACAGCTAATGAAAAACTGTTTTTT.

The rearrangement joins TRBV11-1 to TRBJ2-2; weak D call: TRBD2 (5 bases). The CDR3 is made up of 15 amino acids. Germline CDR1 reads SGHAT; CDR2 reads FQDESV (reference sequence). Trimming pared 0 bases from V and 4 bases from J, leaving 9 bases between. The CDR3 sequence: CASSLAPGITGELFF. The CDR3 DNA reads TGTGCCAGCAGCTTAGCTCCCGGGATCACCGGGGAGCTGTTTTTT. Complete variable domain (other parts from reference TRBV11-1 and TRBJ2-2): EAEVAQSPRYKITEKSQAVAFWCDPISGHATLYWYRQILGQGPELLVQFQDESVVDDSQLPKDRFSAERLKGVDSTLKIQPAELGDSAMYLCASSLAPGITGELFFGEGSRLTVL.

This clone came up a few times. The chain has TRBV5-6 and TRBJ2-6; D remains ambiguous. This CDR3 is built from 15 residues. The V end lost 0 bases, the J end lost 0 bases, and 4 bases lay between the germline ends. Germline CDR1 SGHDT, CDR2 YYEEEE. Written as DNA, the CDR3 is TGTGCCAGCAGCTTGGACAGCTCTGGGGCCAACGTCCTGACTTTC. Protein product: CASSLDSSGANVLTF.

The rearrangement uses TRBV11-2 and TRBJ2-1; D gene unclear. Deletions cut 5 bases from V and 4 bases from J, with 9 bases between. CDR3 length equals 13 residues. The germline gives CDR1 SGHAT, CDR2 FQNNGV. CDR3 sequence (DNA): TGTGCCAGCAGCATCCTCAGGTACAATGAGCAGTTCTTC. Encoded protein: CASSILRYNEQFF.

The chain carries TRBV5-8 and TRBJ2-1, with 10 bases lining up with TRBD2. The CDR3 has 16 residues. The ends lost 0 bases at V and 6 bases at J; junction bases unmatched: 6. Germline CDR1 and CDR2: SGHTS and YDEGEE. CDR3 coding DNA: TGTGCCAGCAGCTTGGTCACTCCTAGCGGGGGCAATGAGCAGTTCTTC. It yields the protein CASSLVTPSGGNEQFF.

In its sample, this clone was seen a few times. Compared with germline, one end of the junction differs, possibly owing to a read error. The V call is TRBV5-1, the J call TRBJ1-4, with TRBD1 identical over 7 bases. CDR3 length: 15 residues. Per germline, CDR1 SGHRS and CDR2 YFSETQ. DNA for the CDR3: TGCCCCAGCAGCTTCGGACAGGTTGGGGGAGAAAAACTGTTTTTT. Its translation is CPSSFGQVGGEKLFF.

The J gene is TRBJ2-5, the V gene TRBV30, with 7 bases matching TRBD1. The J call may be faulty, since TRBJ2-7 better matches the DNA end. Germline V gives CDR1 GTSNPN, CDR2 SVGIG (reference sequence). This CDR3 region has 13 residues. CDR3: CAWSSRGNGEQYF. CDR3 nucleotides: TGTGCCTGGAGCAGCAGGGGGAACGGCGAGCAGTACTTC.

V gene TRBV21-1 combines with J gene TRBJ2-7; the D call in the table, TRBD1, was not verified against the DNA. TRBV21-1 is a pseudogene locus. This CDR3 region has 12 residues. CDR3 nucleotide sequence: TGTGCCATCCGGGACAGGTCCTACGAGCAGTACTTC. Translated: CAIRDRSYEQYF.

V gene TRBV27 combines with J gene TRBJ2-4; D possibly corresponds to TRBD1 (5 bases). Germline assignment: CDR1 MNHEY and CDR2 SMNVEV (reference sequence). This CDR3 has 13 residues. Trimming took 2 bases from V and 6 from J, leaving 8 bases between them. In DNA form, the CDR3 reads TGTGCCAGCAGTTTACAGGGTCCAAACATTCAGTACTTC. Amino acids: CASSLQGPNIQYF.

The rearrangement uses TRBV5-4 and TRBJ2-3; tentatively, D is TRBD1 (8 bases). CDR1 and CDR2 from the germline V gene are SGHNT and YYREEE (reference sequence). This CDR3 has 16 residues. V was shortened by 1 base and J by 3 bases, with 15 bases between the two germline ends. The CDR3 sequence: CASSLSRGRGTDTQYF. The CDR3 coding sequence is TGTGCCAGCAGCTTGAGCAGGGGGCGGGGGACAGATACGCAGTATTTT.

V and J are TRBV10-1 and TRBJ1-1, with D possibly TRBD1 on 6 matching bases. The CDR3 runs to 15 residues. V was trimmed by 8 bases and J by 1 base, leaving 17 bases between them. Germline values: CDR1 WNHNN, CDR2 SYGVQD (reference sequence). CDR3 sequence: CASPPGAGQNTEAFF. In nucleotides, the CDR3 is TGCGCCAGCCCGCCAGGGGCAGGGCAGAACACTGAAGCTTTCTTT.

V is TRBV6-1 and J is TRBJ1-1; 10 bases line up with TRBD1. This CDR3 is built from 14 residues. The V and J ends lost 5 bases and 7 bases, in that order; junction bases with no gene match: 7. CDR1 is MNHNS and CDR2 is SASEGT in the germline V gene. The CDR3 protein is CASSPGQGYNEAFF. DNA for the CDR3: TGTGCCAGCAGTCCGGGACAGGGGTACAATGAAGCTTTCTTT.